This T cell receptor (beta chain) was recovered during a study of blood T cell repertoires in COVID-19. Profiling relied on immunoSEQ multiplex PCR, and the TCRdb table lists in-frame clones only, not all of them. Of fewer than 400,000 clones detected, approximately 88% appear once; the ten largest clones hold about 9.8%. Trimming removed 3 bases from V and 6 bases from J; junction bases left unmatched: 14. CDR1 and CDR2 (germline): MGHRA, YSYEKL. This CDR3 contains 18 residues. Sequencing used PBMCs or T cells enriched from blood (not recorded which). The clonotype was recovered from a woman aged 18-30 years who had recovered from COVID-19. J is TRBJ2-5 and V is TRBV4-1; TRBD2 matches 12 bases. The CDR3 nucleotides read TGCGCCAGCAGCCATCAACCTAGGTCTAGCGGGAGGGTAAAGACCCAGTACTTC. Translated, it gives CASSHQPRSSGRVKTQYF.